One sample yielded the 18 T cell receptor beta chains listed below, sequenced in a study of PD-1 blockade in classical Hodgkin lymphoma. Only in-frame clones appear in the TCRdb table, and some are missing; sequencing was by immunoSEQ multiplex PCR. The table has 10,000 to 15,000 clones, more than 65% seen once. With no exception, relapse followed autologous stem cell transplantation in all patients, and brentuximab vedotin exposure varied. After PBMCs were thawed, their CD8+ T cells were isolated by magnetic negative selection. The sample in question was CD8+ T cells from blood, obtained at baseline. These receptors all come from a human donor with classical Hodgkin lymphoma.

V usage is TRBV6-6 and J usage is TRBJ1-6; TRBD1 matches at 10 bases. The CDR3 covers 14 residues. The ends lost 3 bases at V and 14 bases at J; junction bases unmatched: 7. Germline CDR1 reads MNHNY; CDR2 reads SVGAGI (reference sequence). This CDR3 is CASSYWDRGTSLHF. CDR3 nucleotide sequence: TGTGCCAGCAGTTATTGGGACAGGGGTACGTCCCTCCACTTT.

The V and J genes are TRBV10-2 and TRBJ1-2, with D unclear. The V gene lost 3 bases and the J gene lost 0 bases, with 5 bases spanning the gap. Germline loops: CDR1 WSHSY, CDR2 SAAADI. The CDR3 is made up of 13 amino acids. This chain's CDR3 is CASSDGANYGYTF. In nucleotides, the CDR3 is TGCGCCAGCAGTGACGGGGCTAACTATGGCTACACCTTC.

The chain couples TRBV6-5 to TRBJ1-1; 7 bases line up with TRBD1. J gave up 5 bases and V 4 bases, and 7 bases lay outside the gene matches. The CDR3 is made up of 14 amino acids. CDR1 and CDR2 from the germline V gene are MNHEY and SVGAGI. The CDR3 is CASSLSGGWTEAFF. The CDR3 coding sequence is TGTGCCAGCAGTTTATCAGGGGGTTGGACTGAAGCTTTCTTT.

V usage is TRBV10-1 and J usage is TRBJ2-1; tentative D call: TRBD1 (6 bases). V dropped 0 bases and J dropped 5 bases, with 8 bases sitting between them. The CDR3 has 14 residues. Germline V gives CDR1 WNHNN, CDR2 SYGVQD (reference sequence). CDR3 loop: CASSESRTDNEQFF. The CDR3 nucleotides read TGCGCCAGCAGTGAGTCCAGGACAGACAATGAGCAGTTCTTC.

In nucleotides, the CDR3 is TGTGCCAGCAGGTCCTCCGGGACGCCGGCGTGGGAGCAGTACTTC. This gives the protein CASRSSGTPAWEQYF. This chain uses TRBV28 with TRBJ2-7; the D gene could be TRBD1 or TRBD2 (5 bases each). This CDR3 has 15 residues. Trimming shortened V by 6 bases and J by 7 bases, and 22 bases separated the two germline ends. The V gene's germline CDR1 is MDHEN and CDR2 SYDVKM.

The chain carries TRBV29-1 and TRBJ1-2; D is possibly TRBD1 (5 bases). This CDR3 comprises 11 residues. The V end lost 8 bases, the J end lost 8 bases, and 15 bases lay between the germline ends. Germline V gene sequence: CDR1 SQVTM, CDR2 ANQGSEA. CDR3 amino acids: CSTAGEEGYTF. The CDR3 nucleotides are TGCAGCACAGCGGGGGAGGAGGGCTACACCTTC.

This sequence joins TRBV11-2 and TRBJ1-5, with TRBD1 identical over 7 bases. V trimming: 6 bases; J trimming: 0 bases; junction bases outside the gene matches: 8. From germline, CDR1 is SGHAT and CDR2 FQNNGV. This CDR3 comprises 16 residues. CDR3 nucleotides: TGTGCCAGCAGTCAACAGGGGACGGTTAGCAATCAGCCCCAGCATTTT. It specifies CASSQQGTVSNQPQHF. The full variable domain, rest sourced from reference TRBV11-2 and TRBJ1-5, is EAGVAQSPRYKIIEKRQSVAFWCNPISGHATLYWYQQILGQGPKLLIQFQNNGVVDDSQLPKDRFSAERLKGVDSTLKIQPAKLEDSAVYLCASSQQGTVSNQPQHFGDGTRLSIL.

The V call is TRBV7-7, the J call TRBJ2-7; no reliable D call. The V gene's germline CDR1 is SSHAT and CDR2 FNYEAQ (reference sequence). Trimming removed 8 bases at V and 5 bases at J, with 16 bases between. The CDR3 totals 13 residues. The DNA for the CDR3 is TGTGCCAGCGGACCGATTTTCGGAAACGAGCAGTACTTC. Translating it yields CASGPIFGNEQYF.

The chain recombines TRBV11-2 with TRBJ2-5; tentative D call: TRBD2 (5 bases). The length of the CDR3 is 14 residues. V lost 1 base, J lost 2 bases, and 8 bases lay in between. Germline CDR1 is SGHAT and CDR2 is FQNNGV. The CDR3 spells CASSLGSGQETQYF. The CDR3, as DNA: TGTGCCAGCAGCTTAGGTTCGGGGCAAGAGACCCAGTACTTC. Looking up the rest from reference TRBV11-2 and TRBJ2-5 gives the full variable domain: EAGVAQSPRYKIIEKRQSVAFWCNPISGHATLYWYQQILGQGPKLLIQFQNNGVVDDSQLPKDRFSAERLKGVDSTLKIQPAKLEDSAVYLCASSLGSGQETQYFGPGTRLLVL.

The chain combines TRBV27 with TRBJ2-7; no clear D. CDR1 and CDR2 from the germline V gene are MNHEY and SMNVEV (reference sequence). V was pared by 0 bases and J by 2 bases, with 5 bases between. The length of the CDR3 is 13 residues. CDR3 in DNA: TGTGCCAGCAGTTTATCGTCCACCTACGAGCAGTACTTC. Its translation is CASSLSSTYEQYF.

The chain links TRBV10-3 to TRBJ2-3, with 12 bases matching TRBD2. Germline loops: CDR1 ENHRY, CDR2 SYGVKD. This CDR3 is 16 amino acids long. J lost 6 bases, V lost 4 bases, and 8 bases had no gene match. CDR3 region: CAISGLAGGPGDTQYF. The CDR3 DNA reads as TGTGCCATCAGTGGGCTAGCGGGGGGGCCTGGGGATACGCAGTATTTT.

The DNA for the CDR3 is TGTGCCAGCAGTTTGACTAGCGGGGACAATGAGCAGTTCTTC. Translating it yields CASSLTSGDNEQFF. The genes are TRBV6-5 and TRBJ2-1, with 11 positions matching TRBD2. The germline gives CDR1 MNHEY, CDR2 SVGAGI. The CDR3 is made up of 14 amino acids. The V gene end was trimmed by 4 bases and the J gene end by 5 bases; junction bases not matched to a gene: 1.

This chain connects TRBV12-5 to TRBJ2-7; TRBD2 matches at 8 bases. This CDR3 contains 16 residues. Trimming took 2 bases from V and 1 from J; bases not matched to a gene: 7. The germline gives CDR1 LGHNT, CDR2 FRNRAP. CDR3 DNA: TGTGCTAGTGGTTTGACACGGGGGGGGTTGTCCTACGAGCAGTACTTC. It is translated as CASGLTRGGLSYEQYF.

This clone is judged medium-sized. The V and J genes are TRBV28 and TRBJ2-7; 8 bases are shared with TRBD2. Germline assignment: CDR1 MDHEN and CDR2 SYDVKM. V shed 3 bases, J shed 5 bases, and the junction held 6 bases outside the gene matches. CDR3 length equals 14 residues. CDR3 bases: TGTGCCAGCAGTTTGGATGTTAGCGGGGACGAGCAGTACTTC. Protein product: CASSLDVSGDEQYF.

This sequence joins TRBV28 and TRBJ2-3, with D unclear. The CDR3 consists of 12 residues. The germline gives CDR1 MDHEN, CDR2 SYDVKM. The V end was cut by 5 bases, the J end by 5 bases, with 8 bases between. CDR3 loop: CASSPEGDTQYF. CDR3 in DNA: TGTGCCAGCAGTCCGGAAGGAGATACGCAGTATTTT.

This clone was found once. This chain joins TRBV7-2 and TRBJ1-1; weak D call: TRBD1 (5 bases). This CDR3 is built from 15 residues. CDR1 is SGHTA and CDR2 is FQGNSA in the germline V gene. Trimming took off 6 bases at V and 1 base at J, with 15 bases between the two ends. Here the CDR3 DNA reads TGTGCCAGCAGGTGGACCGGGACGGGGAACACTGAAGCTTTCTTT. Amino acids: CASRWTGTGNTEAFF.

V gene TRBV25-1 combines with J gene TRBJ1-2; D gene unclear. The CDR3 loop spans 14 amino acids. CDR1 MGHDK and CDR2 SYGVNS come from the germline V gene. V lost 1 base, J lost 6 bases, and 12 bases lay in between. The CDR3 bases are TGTGCCAGCAGTGAATTAGGTGGCGGGGATGGCTACACCTTC. It encodes CASSELGGGDGYTF.

The CDR3 region has the DNA TGCGCCAGCAGCTTGGTTGGGGGAAATCAGCCCCAGCATTTT. Protein: CASSLVGGNQPQHF. V usage is TRBV10-2 and J usage is TRBJ1-5; D is possibly TRBD1 (5 bases). The V gene lost 6 bases and the J gene lost 4 bases, with 13 bases spanning the gap. This CDR3 is built from 14 residues. Germline CDR1 is WSHSY and CDR2 is SAAADI.